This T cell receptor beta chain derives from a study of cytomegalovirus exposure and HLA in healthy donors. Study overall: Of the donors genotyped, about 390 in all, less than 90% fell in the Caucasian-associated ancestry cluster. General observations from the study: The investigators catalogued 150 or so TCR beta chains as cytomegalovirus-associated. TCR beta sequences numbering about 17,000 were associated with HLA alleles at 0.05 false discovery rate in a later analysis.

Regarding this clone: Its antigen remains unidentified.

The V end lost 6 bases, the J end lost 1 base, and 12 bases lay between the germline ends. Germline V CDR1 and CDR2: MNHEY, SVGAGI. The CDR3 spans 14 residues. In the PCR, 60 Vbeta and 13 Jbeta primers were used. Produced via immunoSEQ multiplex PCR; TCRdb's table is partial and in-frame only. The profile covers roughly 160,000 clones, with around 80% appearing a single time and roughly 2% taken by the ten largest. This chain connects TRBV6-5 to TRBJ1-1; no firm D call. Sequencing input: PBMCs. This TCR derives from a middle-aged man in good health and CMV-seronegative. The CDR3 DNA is TGTGCCAGCAGCCGAAATAACAGGAACACTGAAGCTTTCTTT. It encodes CASSRNNRNTEAFF.